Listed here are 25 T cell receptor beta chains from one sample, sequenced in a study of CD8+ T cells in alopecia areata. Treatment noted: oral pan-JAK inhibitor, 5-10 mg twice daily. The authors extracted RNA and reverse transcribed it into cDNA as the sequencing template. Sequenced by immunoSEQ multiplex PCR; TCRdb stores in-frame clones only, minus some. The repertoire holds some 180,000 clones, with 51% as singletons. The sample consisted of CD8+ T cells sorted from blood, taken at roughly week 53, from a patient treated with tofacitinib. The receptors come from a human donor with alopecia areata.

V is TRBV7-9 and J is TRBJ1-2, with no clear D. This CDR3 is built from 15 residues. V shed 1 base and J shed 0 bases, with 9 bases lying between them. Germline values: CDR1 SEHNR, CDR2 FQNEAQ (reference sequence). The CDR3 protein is CASSLVTQANYGYTF. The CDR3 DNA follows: TGTGCCAGCAGCTTAGTAACCCAGGCTAACTATGGCTACACCTTC. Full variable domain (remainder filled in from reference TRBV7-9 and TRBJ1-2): DTGVSQNPRHKITKRGQNVTFRCDPISEHNRLYWYRQTLGQGPEFLTYFQNEAQLEKSRLLSDRFSAERPKGSFSTLEIQRTEQGDSAMYLCASSLVTQANYGYTFGSGTRLTVV.

CDR3 nucleotide sequence: TGTGCCAGCAGCCGCACCACAGGGGGCCCTGGTTTTGGCTACACCTTC. This encodes CASSRTTGGPGFGYTF. The chain combines TRBV11-2 with TRBJ1-2; TRBD1 matches at 9 bases. V gave up 5 bases and J gave up 7 bases; unmatched junction bases: 14. The CDR3 is made up of 16 amino acids. Germline V lookup: CDR1 SGHAT, CDR2 FQNNGV.

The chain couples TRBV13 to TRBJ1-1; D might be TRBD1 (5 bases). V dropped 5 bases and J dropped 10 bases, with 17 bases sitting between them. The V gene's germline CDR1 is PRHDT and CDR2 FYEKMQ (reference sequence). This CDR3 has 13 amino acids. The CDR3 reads CASSHGGKWGAFF. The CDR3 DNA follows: TGTGCCAGCAGCCACGGGGGGAAATGGGGAGCTTTCTTT.

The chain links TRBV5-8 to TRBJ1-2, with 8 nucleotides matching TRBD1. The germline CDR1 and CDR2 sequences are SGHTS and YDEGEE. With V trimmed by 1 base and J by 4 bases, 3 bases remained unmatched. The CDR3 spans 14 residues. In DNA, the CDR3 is TGTGCCAGCAGCTTGCAGGGGGCGCGCTATGGCTACACCTTC. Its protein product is CASSLQGARYGYTF.

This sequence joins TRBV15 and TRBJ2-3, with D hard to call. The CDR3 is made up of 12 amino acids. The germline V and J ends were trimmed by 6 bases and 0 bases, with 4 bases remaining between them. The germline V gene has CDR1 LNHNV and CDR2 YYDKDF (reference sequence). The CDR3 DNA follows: TGTGCCACCAGTATTAGCACAGATACGCAGTATTTT. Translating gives CATSISTDTQYF.

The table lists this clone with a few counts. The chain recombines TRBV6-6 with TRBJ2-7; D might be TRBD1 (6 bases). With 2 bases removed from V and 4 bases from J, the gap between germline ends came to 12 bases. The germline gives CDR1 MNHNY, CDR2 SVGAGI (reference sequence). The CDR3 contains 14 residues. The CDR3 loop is CASSYATGRYEQYF. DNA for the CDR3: TGTGCCAGCAGTTACGCGACAGGCCGTTACGAGCAGTACTTC.

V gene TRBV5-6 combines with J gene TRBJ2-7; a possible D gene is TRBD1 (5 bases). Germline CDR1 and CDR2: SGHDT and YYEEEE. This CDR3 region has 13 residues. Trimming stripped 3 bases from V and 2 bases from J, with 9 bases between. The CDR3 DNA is TGTGCCAGCAGCTATGACAGTACCTACGAGCAGTACTTC. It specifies CASSYDSTYEQYF.

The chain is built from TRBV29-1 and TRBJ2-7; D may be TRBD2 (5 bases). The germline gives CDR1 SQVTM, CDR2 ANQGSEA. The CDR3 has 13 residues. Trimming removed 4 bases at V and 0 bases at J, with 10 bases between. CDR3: CSVGSGSSYEQYF. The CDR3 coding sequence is TGCAGCGTTGGGTCGGGGAGCTCCTACGAGCAGTACTTC.

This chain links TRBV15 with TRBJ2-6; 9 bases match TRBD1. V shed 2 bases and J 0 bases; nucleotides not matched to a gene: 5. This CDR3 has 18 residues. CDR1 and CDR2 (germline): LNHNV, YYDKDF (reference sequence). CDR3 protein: CATSRPGQGTSGANVLTF. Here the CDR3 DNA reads TGTGCCACCAGCAGACCCGGACAGGGGACCTCTGGGGCCAACGTCCTGACTTTC.

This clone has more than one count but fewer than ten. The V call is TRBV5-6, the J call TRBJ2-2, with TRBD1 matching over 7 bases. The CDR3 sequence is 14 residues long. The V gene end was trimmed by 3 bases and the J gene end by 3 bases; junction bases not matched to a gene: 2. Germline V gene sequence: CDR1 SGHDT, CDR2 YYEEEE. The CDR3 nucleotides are TGTGCCAGCAGCTCGCAGGGGGACACCGGGGAGCTGTTTTTT. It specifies CASSSQGDTGELFF.

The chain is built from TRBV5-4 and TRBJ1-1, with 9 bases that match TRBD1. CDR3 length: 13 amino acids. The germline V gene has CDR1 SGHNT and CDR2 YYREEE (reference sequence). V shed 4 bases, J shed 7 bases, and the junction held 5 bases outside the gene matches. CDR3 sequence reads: CASSPGTGLEAFF. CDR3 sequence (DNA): TGTGCCAGCAGCCCTGGGACAGGGCTTGAAGCTTTCTTT.

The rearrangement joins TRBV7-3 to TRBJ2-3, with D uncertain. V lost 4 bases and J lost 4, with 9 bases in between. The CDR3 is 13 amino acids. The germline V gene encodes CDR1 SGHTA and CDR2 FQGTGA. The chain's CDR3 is CASSYPIADTQYF. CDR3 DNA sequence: TGTGCCAGCAGCTACCCGATCGCAGATACGCAGTATTTT.

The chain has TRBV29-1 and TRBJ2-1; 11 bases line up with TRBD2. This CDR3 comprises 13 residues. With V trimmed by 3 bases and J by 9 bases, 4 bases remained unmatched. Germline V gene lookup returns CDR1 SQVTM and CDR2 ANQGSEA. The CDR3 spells CSVDTSGGREQFF. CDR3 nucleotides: TGCAGCGTTGACACTAGCGGGGGCCGTGAGCAGTTCTTC.

This CDR3 reads CAWIGGANYGYTF. CDR3 nucleotide sequence: TGTGCCTGGATTGGAGGGGCTAACTATGGCTACACCTTC. J is TRBJ1-2 and V is TRBV30; TRBD1 might be the D (5 bases). V was cut by 4 bases and J by 0 bases, with 9 bases left in between. This CDR3 is built from 13 residues. Germline CDR1 GTSNPN, CDR2 SVGIG (reference sequence).

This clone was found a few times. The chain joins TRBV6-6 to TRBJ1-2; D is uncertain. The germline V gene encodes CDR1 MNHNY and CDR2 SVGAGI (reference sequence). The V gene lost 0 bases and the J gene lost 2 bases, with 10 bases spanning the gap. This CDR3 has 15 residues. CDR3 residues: CASSYSHNENYGYTF. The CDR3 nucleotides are TGTGCCAGCAGTTACTCGCACAACGAAAACTATGGCTACACCTTC.

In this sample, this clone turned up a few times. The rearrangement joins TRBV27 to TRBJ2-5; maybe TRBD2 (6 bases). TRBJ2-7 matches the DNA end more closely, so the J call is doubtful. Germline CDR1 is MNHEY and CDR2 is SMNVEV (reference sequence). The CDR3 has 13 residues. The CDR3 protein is CASRRGRIYEQYF. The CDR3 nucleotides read TGTGCCAGCAGGCGGGGCAGGATATACGAGCAGTACTTC.

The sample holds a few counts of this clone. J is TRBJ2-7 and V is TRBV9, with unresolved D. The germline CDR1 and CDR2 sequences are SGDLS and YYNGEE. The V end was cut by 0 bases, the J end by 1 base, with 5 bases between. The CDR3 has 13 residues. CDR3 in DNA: TGTGCCAGCAGCGTAGAAGCATCCTACGAGCAGTACTTC. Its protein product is CASSVEASYEQYF.

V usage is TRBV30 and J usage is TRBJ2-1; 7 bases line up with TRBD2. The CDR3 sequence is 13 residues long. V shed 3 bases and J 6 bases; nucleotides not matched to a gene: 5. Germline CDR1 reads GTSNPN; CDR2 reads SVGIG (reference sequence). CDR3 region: CAWSRTSGNEQFF. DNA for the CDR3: TGTGCCTGGAGCCGGACTAGTGGCAATGAGCAGTTCTTC. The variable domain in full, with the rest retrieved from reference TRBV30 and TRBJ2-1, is SQTIHQWPATLVQPVGSPLSLECTVEGTSNPNLYWYRQAAGRGLQLLFYSVGIGQISSEVPQNLSASRPQDRQFILSSKKLLLSDSGFYLCAWSRTSGNEQFFGPGTRLTVL.

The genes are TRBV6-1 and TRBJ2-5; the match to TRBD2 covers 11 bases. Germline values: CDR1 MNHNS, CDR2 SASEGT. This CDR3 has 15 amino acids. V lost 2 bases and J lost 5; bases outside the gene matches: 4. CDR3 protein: CASSEIAGGSETQYF. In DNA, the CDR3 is TGTGCCAGCAGTGAAATAGCGGGGGGGTCGGAGACCCAGTACTTC.

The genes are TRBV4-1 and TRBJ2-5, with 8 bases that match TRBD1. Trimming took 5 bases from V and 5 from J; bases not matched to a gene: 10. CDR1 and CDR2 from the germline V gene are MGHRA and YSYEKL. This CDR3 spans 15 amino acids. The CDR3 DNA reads TGCGCCAGCAGCTTCCGGACAGGGTTGTTGGAGACCCAGTACTTC. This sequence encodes CASSFRTGLLETQYF.

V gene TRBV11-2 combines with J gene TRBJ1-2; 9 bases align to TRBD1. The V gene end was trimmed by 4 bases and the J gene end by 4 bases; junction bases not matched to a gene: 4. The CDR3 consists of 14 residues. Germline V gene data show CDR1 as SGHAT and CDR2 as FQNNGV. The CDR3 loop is CASSSRDRVYGYTF. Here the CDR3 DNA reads TGTGCCAGCAGCTCCCGGGACAGGGTCTATGGCTACACCTTC.

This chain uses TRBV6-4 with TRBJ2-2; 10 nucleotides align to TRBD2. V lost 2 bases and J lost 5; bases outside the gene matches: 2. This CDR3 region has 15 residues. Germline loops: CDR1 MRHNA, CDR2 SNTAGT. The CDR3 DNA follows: TGTGCCAGCAGTGACGCTAGCGGGGGTACCGGGGAGCTGTTTTTT. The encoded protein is CASSDASGGTGELFF.

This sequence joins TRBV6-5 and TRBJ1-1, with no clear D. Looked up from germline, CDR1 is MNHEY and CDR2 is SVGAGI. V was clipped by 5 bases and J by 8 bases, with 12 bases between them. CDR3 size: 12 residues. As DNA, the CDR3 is TGTGCCAGCAGTGAATCCGGCCGGGAAGCTTTCTTT. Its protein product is CASSESGREAFF.

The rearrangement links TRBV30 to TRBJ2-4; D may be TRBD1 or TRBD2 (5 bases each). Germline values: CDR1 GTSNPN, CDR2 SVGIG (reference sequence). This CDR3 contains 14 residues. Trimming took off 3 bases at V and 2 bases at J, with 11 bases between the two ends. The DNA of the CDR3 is TGTGCCTGGAGCCTTGGGGGACCCAAAAACATTCAGTACTTC. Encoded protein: CAWSLGGPKNIQYF.

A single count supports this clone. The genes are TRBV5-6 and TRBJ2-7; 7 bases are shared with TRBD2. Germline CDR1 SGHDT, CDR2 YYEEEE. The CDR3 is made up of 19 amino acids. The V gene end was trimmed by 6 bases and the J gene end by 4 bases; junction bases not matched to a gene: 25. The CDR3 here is CASTQYLDLAAELLYEQYF. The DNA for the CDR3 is TGTGCCAGCACCCAATACCTTGACCTAGCGGCTGAGTTATTGTACGAGCAGTACTTC.